Listed below are T cell receptor beta chains from one sample, sequenced in a study of beta chain features in type 1 diabetes. Sequencing used immunoSEQ multiplex PCR; TCRdb keeps in-frame clones, though not all of them. This table has about 260,000 clones, about a fifth appearing once. Sequenced input: naive CD4+ T cells from blood. Every receptor here comes from a woman in her thirties or forties with type 1 diabetes. CDR3s include the opening cysteine and the closing phenylalanine or tryptophan. The D gene is left open where the match is weak. Expanded clones are given a class, and other clones once, few, many or no size at all.

cdr3_nt	cdr3_aa	j_call	v_call	d_call	clone_size
TGCGCCAGCAGCCAAGATCGGGACAGGGCTGGGGCCAACGTCCTGACTTTC	CASSQDRDRAGANVLTF	TRBJ2-6	TRBV4-3	TRBD1	.
TGTGCCAGCAGCTTAGATGGGCTAGCGGGAGGCAATGAGCAGTTCTTC	CASSLDGLAGGNEQFF	TRBJ2-1	TRBV11-3	TRBD2	few
TGTGCCAGCAGCCTGACTGCGCCCTCCTACAATGAGCAGTTCTTC	CASSLTAPSYNEQFF	TRBJ2-1	TRBV7-9	.	few
TGTGCCAGCAGCTTAGGGGGGACTAGCGGGGAGCAGTTCTTC	CASSLGGTSGEQFF	TRBJ2-1	TRBV11-3	TRBD2	few
TGTGCCAGCAGTCGCCCTGACAGGGAAGGAGATGGCTACACCTTC	CASSRPDREGDGYTF	TRBJ1-2	TRBV6-5	TRBD1	.
TGTGCCAGCTGGTGGGACAGGGGCACTGAAGCTTTCTTT	CASWWDRGTEAFF	TRBJ1-1	TRBV28	TRBD1	.
TGTGCCAGCTCACCTGGAGGGGCCTCGGTAGGCTACACCTTC	CASSPGGASVGYTF	TRBJ1-2	TRBV18	.	.
TGTGCCAGCAGCGTAGTCGAGCGGGACACAGATACGCAGTATTTT	CASSVVERDTDTQYF	TRBJ2-3	TRBV9	TRBD2	.
TGCGCCAGCAGCGTCGGGACTAGCGGGGGGAATGAGCAGTTCTTC	CASSVGTSGGNEQFF	TRBJ2-1	TRBV5-1	TRBD2	.
TGTGCCAGTAGTAGGCCAGGGGAACATTATGGCTACACCTTC	CASSRPGEHYGYTF	TRBJ1-2	TRBV19	.	.
TGTGCCAGCACCCCTCGGGATGCGAACACCGGGGAGCTGTTTTTT	CASTPRDANTGELFF	TRBJ2-2	TRBV27	.	.
TGCGCCAGCAGCCGGCTCGGGACAGGCCGCACTGAAGCTTTCTTT	CASSRLGTGRTEAFF	TRBJ1-1	TRBV4-1	TRBD1	few
TGCGCCAGCAGCGCCCTAGCGGGACAGCAGTTCTTC	CASSALAGQQFF	TRBJ2-1	TRBV5-1	TRBD2	.
TGTGCCAGCTCACCACAAACGGGACAGGGGATCACTGAAGCTTTCTTT	CASSPQTGQGITEAFF	TRBJ1-1	TRBV18	TRBD1	once
TGTGCCAGGGACAGGGATCAGGCCTATGGCTACACCTTC	CARDRDQAYGYTF	TRBJ1-2	TRBV30	TRBD1	.
TGTGCCAGCAGCTTGCTGGGGGGTCCAACAGATACGCAGTATTTT	CASSLLGGPTDTQYF	TRBJ2-3	TRBV13	.	.
TGTGCCAGCTCACCACCGAGGACTGACGAGCAGTACTTC	CASSPPRTDEQYF	TRBJ2-7	TRBV18	.	few
TGCGCCAGCAGCCAAGAGGTGGAGGGGGCGGGCTACACCTTC	CASSQEVEGAGYTF	TRBJ1-2	TRBV4-3	TRBD1	.
TGTGCCAGCAGCCAGGGACTAGCGGGGGATACGCAGTATTTT	CASSQGLAGDTQYF	TRBJ2-3	TRBV7-2	TRBD2	.
TGCGCCAGCAGCCCAACTAGCGGGGACAGCTCCTACAATGAGCAGTTCTTC	CASSPTSGDSSYNEQFF	TRBJ2-1	TRBV5-1	TRBD2	.
TGTGCCAGCCGTACAGGGGGCCTCGGACAAGAGACCCAGTACTTC	CASRTGGLGQETQYF	TRBJ2-5	TRBV6-5	TRBD1	.
TGTGCCAGCACCGCACAGGGGGCTGGTTCACCCCTCCACTTT	CASTAQGAGSPLHF	TRBJ1-6	TRBV11-2	TRBD1	.
TGCGCCAGCAGCTTGCCGACAGGGCCCTACGAGCAGTACTTC	CASSLPTGPYEQYF	TRBJ2-7	TRBV5-1	TRBD1	few
TGTGCCAGCAGTCAGGACAGCGGAAAGGCTGAAGCTTTCTTT	CASSQDSGKAEAFF	TRBJ1-1	TRBV28	.	few
TGCGCCAGCAGCTTGGTTCCGGGGACCTACGAGCAGTACTTC	CASSLVPGTYEQYF	TRBJ2-7	TRBV5-1	.	.
TGTGCCAGCTCCCGAGGCGGGCTAAGACTGAACACTGAAGCTTTCTTT	CASSRGGLRLNTEAFF	TRBJ1-1	TRBV7-2	.	few
TGCGCCAGCAGTAAGGGACAGGGAGAGCCCCAGCATTTT	CASSKGQGEPQHF	TRBJ1-5	TRBV5-1	TRBD1	.
TGCGCCAGCAGCCAGCAGGGAGGGGAGACCCAGTACTTC	CASSQQGGETQYF	TRBJ2-5	TRBV5-1	TRBD2	few
TGTGCCAGCAGCAGACACTTGAGCTCCTACAATGAGCAGTTCTTC	CASSRHLSSYNEQFF	TRBJ2-1	TRBV2	.	.
TGTGCCAGCAGCGTAGAATCGACAGGTCGCGAAAAACTGTTTTTT	CASSVESTGREKLFF	TRBJ1-4	TRBV9	.	.
TGTGCCAGCAGCTATCACCATAGCGGGAGTTCCTACAATGAGCAGTTCTTC	CASSYHHSGSSYNEQFF	TRBJ2-1	TRBV14	TRBD2	.
TGCGCCAGCAGCCAAGGCAGGGGTCCAGCTCATGGCTACACCTTC	CASSQGRGPAHGYTF	TRBJ1-2	TRBV4-1	.	few
TGTGCCAGCAGCTTCCTCCGGGGAGCGGGACCACTTGAGCAGTACTTC	CASSFLRGAGPLEQYF	TRBJ2-7	TRBV11-2	TRBD2	.
TGTGCCAGCAGTCCCAGGGGGGCTCGGATACACTTC	CASSPRGARIHF	TRBJ2-7	TRBV28	.	.
TGCGCCAGCAGTCAATCAAGCAGGACAAGAGATTCACCCCTCCACTTT	CASSQSSRTRDSPLHF	TRBJ1-6	TRBV23-1	.	.
TGTGCTAGCAGCTTAGGACGGGGATCTCAAGAGACCCAGTACTTC	CASSLGRGSQETQYF	TRBJ2-5	TRBV7-7	.	.
TGCGCCAGCAGCTTGGGACAGGAAGGGGATGAGCAGTTCTTC	CASSLGQEGDEQFF	TRBJ2-1	TRBV5-1	.	few
TGTGCCAGTAGTATCGGAGAGGATCAGCCCCAGCATTTT	CASSIGEDQPQHF	TRBJ1-5	TRBV19	.	few
TGTGCCATCAGTGCAGTGGTCTCCTACGAGCAGTACTTC	CAISAVVSYEQYF	TRBJ2-7	TRBV10-3	.	few
TGTGCCAGCAGCTCCTCCCGGACTAGCGGAAAAGAGACCCAGTACTTC	CASSSSRTSGKETQYF	TRBJ2-5	TRBV7-2	TRBD2	few